This section outlines one T cell receptor beta chain sequence together with its context. Its antigen is as yet unknown. Profiled with immunoSEQ multiplex PCR; TCRdb holds only in-frame clones, not every one. The profile covers 2 million to 2.5 million clones, with just under 95% appearing a single time and 0.37% taken by the ten largest. V lost 6 bases and J lost 7, with 19 bases in between. The CDR3 runs to 14 residues. Germline CDR1 is MNHEY and CDR2 is SVGAGI. These data come from a study of shared clonotypes between healthy human individuals. General study results and limits: Of the naive CD4 clonotypes, roughly 5.5% were shared across several donors. Inspection by rarefaction showed sorted-subset sequencing to be incomplete despite large depth. Donor clonotype sharing was expected to depend on sequencing depth.

The TCR originated in a man younger than 35 in good health. Some clones in this sample may be carry-over from other donors' samples. V gene TRBV6-5 combines with J gene TRBJ2-7; perhaps D is TRBD1 or TRBD2 (6 bases each). The sample consisted of naive CD4+ T cells from PBMCs. The subset was: CD45RA+ positively selected. For the CDR3, the DNA is TGTGCCAGCAGCTTCGACGGGGGCCCCGGGGAGCAGTACTTC. Its translation: CASSFDGGPGEQYF.